This record looks at one T cell receptor (beta chain) sequence and its context. CDR1 is SGHRS and CDR2 is YFSETQ in the germline V gene. V lost 3 bases and J lost 0, with 30 bases in between. This CDR3 is built from 21 residues. The sample comes from a study of CD8+CD57+ T cells in acquired aplastic anemia. Genomic DNA provided the template from which TCR beta VDJ and CDR3 profiles were obtained. TCRdb recomputed calls from the reads with MiXCR, one row per CDR3 protein. The sample has 250,000 to 350,000 distinct CDR3 sequences; 45% to 65% are singletons. The source of this sequence is a human donor with severe aplastic anemia or a healthy control (not recorded which). The chain carries TRBV5-1 and TRBJ2-5, with D possibly called TRBD1 or TRBD2 (6 bases each). The sample taken for sequencing was sorted CD4+, CD8+, or CD8+CD57+ T cells (not recorded which) from PBMCs. The CDR3 DNA follows: TGCGCCAGCAGCTCGGGTTTTTGTGCGGGGCTCGGGGGCCGTGACCAAGAGACCCAGTACTTC. Its protein is CASSSGFCAGLGGRDQETQYF.